Listed here are 29 T cell receptor beta chains from one sample, sequenced in a study of Graves' ophthalmopathy and Graves' hyperthyroidism. Investigators amplified TCR beta CDR3 regions from RNA transcripts. A first-round RT-PCR used HTBI primers, followed by a second-round multiplex PCR. TCRdb re-called the multiplex PCR reads through MiXCR, storing one row per CDR3 protein. The data contain about 210,000 distinct CDR3 sequences, 25% to 30% of them singletons. The sequenced sample was peripheral blood. The receptors come from a man in his fifties with Graves' ophthalmopathy.

This clonotype was picked up many times. This chain links TRBV7-2 with TRBJ2-3, with D possibly TRBD2 on 6 matching bases. V gave up 5 bases and J gave up 0 bases, with 18 bases separating them. Germline lookup yields CDR1 SGHTA and CDR2 FQGNSA. The length of the CDR3 is 17 residues. The CDR3 bases are TGTGCCAGCAGCAGGGGCCGGGTAGCGGCAAGCACAGATACGCAGTATTTT. Translated, it gives CASSRGRVAASTDTQYF.

The V gene is TRBV12-3 or TRBV12-4, the J gene TRBJ1-1; D ambiguous. The CDR3 extends over 14 amino acids. Trimming pared 6 bases from V and 5 bases from J, leaving 16 bases between. In nucleotides, the CDR3 is TGTGCCAGCAGCCCCCAGGAAGATAGGACTGAAGCTTTCTTT. Protein product: CASSPQEDRTEAFF.

This clonotype was counted ten times or more. V usage is TRBV28 and J usage is TRBJ2-2, with D unresolved. This CDR3 spans 13 amino acids. Germline V CDR1 and CDR2: MDHEN, SYDVKM. Trimming took off 4 bases at V and 1 base at J, with 4 bases between the two ends. The CDR3 spells CASSSRNTGELFF. CDR3 nucleotide sequence: TGTGCCAGCAGTTCCCGGAACACCGGGGAGCTGTTTTTT.

This clonotype was found many times. V usage is TRBV5-1 and J usage is TRBJ2-7; 13 bases align to TRBD2. The CDR3 has 15 amino acids. V shed 4 bases and J 7 bases; nucleotides not matched to a gene: 8. The V gene's germline CDR1 is SGHRS and CDR2 YFSETQ. The CDR3 region is CASSPGLAGPKEQYF. Here the CDR3 DNA reads TGCGCCAGCAGCCCGGGACTAGCGGGACCCAAAGAGCAGTACTTC.

This clonotype was counted at least ten times. The V call is TRBV5-1, the J call TRBJ2-7; D is possibly TRBD1 (6 bases). Trimming cost V 4 bases and J 2 bases, with 19 bases left between them. The CDR3 has 16 residues. The germline gives CDR1 SGHRS, CDR2 YFSETQ. CDR3 region: CASSLGGTGLAYEQYF. As DNA, the CDR3 is TGCGCCAGCAGCCTGGGCGGTACAGGGCTCGCCTACGAGCAGTACTTC. The full variable domain, rest sourced from reference TRBV5-1 and TRBJ2-7, is KAGVTQTPRYLIKTRGQQVTLSCSPISGHRSVSWYQQTPGQGLQFLFEYFSETQRNKGNFPGRFSGRQFSNSRSEMNVSTLELGDSALYLCASSLGGTGLAYEQYFGPGTRLTVT.

The chain uses TRBV6-2 or TRBV6-3 and TRBJ2-5, with D perhaps TRBD2 (5 bases). This CDR3 is built from 13 residues. Germline V lookup: CDR1 MNHEY, CDR2 SVGEGT. The V end lost 4 bases, the J end lost 5 bases, and 11 bases lay between the germline ends. DNA for the CDR3: TGTGCCAGCAGTTCCCCGGGGAGTGAGACCCAGTACTTC. Amino acids: CASSSPGSETQYF.

This clonotype was detected many times. The chain has TRBV11-2 and TRBJ1-2; D call uncertain. Germline V gene sequence: CDR1 SGHAT, CDR2 FQNNGV. The length of the CDR3 is 14 residues. Trimming removed 4 bases at V and 5 bases at J, with 14 bases between. CDR3: CASSSETQTYGYTF. The DNA for the CDR3 is TGTGCCAGCAGCTCGGAGACACAAACTTATGGCTACACCTTC. Together with reference TRBV11-2 and TRBJ1-2, the CDR3 gives the full variable domain: EAGVAQSPRYKIIEKRQSVAFWCNPISGHATLYWYQQILGQGPKLLIQFQNNGVVDDSQLPKDRFSAERLKGVDSTLKIQPAKLEDSAVYLCASSSETQTYGYTFGSGTRLTVV.

Ten or more counts support this clonotype. The CDR3 does not close with the conserved phenylalanine or tryptophan, likely indicating a read error. The genes are TRBV5-1 and TRBJ2-7; D is ambiguous. The V and J ends lost 1 base and 4 bases respectively, with 15 bases between them. In germline, CDR1 is SGHRS, CDR2 YFSETQ. The CDR3 has 15 amino acids. CDR3 coding DNA: TGCGCCAGCAGCTTGATTCCGTCCATTCGGTACGAGCAGTACCTC. Its protein is CASSLIPSIRYEQYL.

The chain employs TRBV24-1 and TRBJ1-5, with a weak D call TRBD1 (6 bases). This CDR3 contains 16 residues. The V gene's germline CDR1 is KGHDR and CDR2 SFDVKD. V lost 3 bases, J lost 3 bases, and 14 bases lay in between. The DNA of the CDR3 is TGTGCCACCAGTGATACGTCTAGGGGGTTCAATCAGCCCCAGCATTTT. Translation gives CATSDTSRGFNQPQHF.

This clonotype has a count of ten or more. The V gene is TRBV7-2, the J gene TRBJ2-3; no clear D. With 5 bases removed from V and 4 bases from J, the gap between germline ends came to 16 bases. Germline V gene data show CDR1 as SGHTA and CDR2 as FQGNSA. This CDR3 is built from 15 residues. The CDR3, as DNA: TGTGCCAGCAGCCCCTCGACTGCCCAGTCAGATACGCAGTATTTT. Amino acids: CASSPSTAQSDTQYF.

The chain combines TRBV19 with TRBJ2-5, with D possibly matching TRBD2 (5 bases). V was pared by 4 bases and J by 0 bases, with 9 bases between. The CDR3 spans 14 residues. Per germline, CDR1 LNHDA and CDR2 SQIVND (reference sequence). The CDR3 spells CASSTPDYQETQYF. The CDR3 DNA sequence: TGTGCCAGTAGTACCCCGGACTACCAAGAGACCCAGTACTTC.

This clonotype was counted many times. This sequence joins TRBV5-1 and TRBJ2-2; 9 bases line up with TRBD2. The CDR3 extends over 15 amino acids. Trimming at V came to 4 bases and at J to 4 bases, leaving 5 bases not matched to a gene. Germline assignment: CDR1 SGHRS and CDR2 YFSETQ. The CDR3 reads CASSLPSGATGELFF. The CDR3 nucleotides read TGCGCCAGCAGCCTACCTAGCGGGGCCACCGGGGAGCTGTTTTTT.

This clonotype was observed many times. This chain uses TRBV20-1 with TRBJ2-7; perhaps TRBD2 as D (5 bases). V gave up 7 bases and J gave up 3 bases, with 10 bases separating them. Germline lookup yields CDR1 DFQATT and CDR2 SNEGSKA (reference sequence). This CDR3 has 11 amino acids. CDR3 loop: CSGIRDYEQYF. The CDR3 coding sequence is TGCAGTGGAATCCGGGACTACGAGCAGTACTTC.

At least ten counts were recorded for this clonotype. A read error may account for a junction end that differs from germline. The chain has TRBV2 and TRBJ2-5; D might be TRBD1 (5 bases). This CDR3 has 12 residues. The germline V gene encodes CDR1 SNHLY and CDR2 FYNNEI. CDR3 nucleotides: TGTGCCAGCACCAGACAGTTGGGAAATCTCGACTTC. Its translation: CASTRQLGNLDF. Full variable domain (remainder filled in from reference TRBV2 and TRBJ2-5): EPEVTQTPSHQVTQMGQEVILRCVPISNHLYFYWYRQILGQKVEFLVSFYNNEISEKSEIFDDQFSVERPDGSNFTLKIRSTKLEDSAMYFCASTRQLGNLDFGPGTRLLVL.

This clonotype appeared many times. V gene TRBV18 combines with J gene TRBJ1-1, with D perhaps TRBD1 (5 bases). With 3 bases removed from V and 0 bases from J, the gap between germline ends came to 17 bases. CDR1 and CDR2 from the germline V gene are KGHSH and LQKENI. CDR3 length: 17 residues. CDR3 residues: CASSPDLGGPMNTEAFF. CDR3 nucleotide sequence: TGTGCCAGCTCACCGGACCTCGGGGGTCCAATGAACACTGAAGCTTTCTTT.

The table lists this clonotype with many counts. The CDR3 nucleotides are TGTGCCAGCAGCTTAGAGGCGAACACCGGGGAGCTGTTTTTT. Translating it yields CASSLEANTGELFF. V gene TRBV11-2 combines with J gene TRBJ2-2, with D unresolved. Per the germline V gene, CDR1 is SGHAT and CDR2 is FQNNGV. The CDR3 runs 14 residues. Between the trimmed V and J ends, which lost 0 bases and 0 bases, there was a span of 2 bases.

This clonotype was found a few times. The V and J genes are TRBV28 and TRBJ1-5; 10 bases map to TRBD1. V gave up 10 bases and J gave up 4 bases; unmatched junction bases: 7. Germline CDR1 and CDR2: MDHEN and SYDVKM. CDR3 size: 14 residues. As DNA, the CDR3 is TGTGCCACCCTGACAGGGGGCGCGAATCAGCCCCAGCATTTT. It codes for CATLTGGANQPQHF.

There are many counts of this clonotype. The V gene is TRBV4-3, the J gene TRBJ2-7, with TRBD2 identical over 7 bases. Per the germline V gene, CDR1 is LGHNA and CDR2 is YSLEER. The CDR3 extends over 15 amino acids. J lost 4 bases, V lost 0 bases, and 6 bases had no gene match. The CDR3 loop is CASSQDPAGWYEQYF. CDR3 in DNA: TGCGCCAGCAGCCAAGATCCAGCGGGATGGTACGAGCAGTACTTC.

This clonotype has at least ten counts. The chain links TRBV28 to TRBJ2-7; D gene uncertain. The CDR3 runs 14 residues. V was clipped by 6 bases and J by 0 bases, with 12 bases between them. Germline CDR1 and CDR2: MDHEN and SYDVKM. CDR3 DNA: TGTGCCAGCAGGGTCCATACGGTCTCCTACGAGCAGTACTTC. It codes for CASRVHTVSYEQYF.

This chain uses TRBV29-1 with TRBJ2-5, with D tentatively TRBD2 (5 bases). V was trimmed by 7 bases and J by 2 bases, leaving 17 bases between them. This CDR3 region has 14 residues. Germline-derived CDR1 and CDR2 are SQVTM and ANQGSEA. In nucleotides, the CDR3 is TGCAGCGGAGGAGAGGGAGAGGGTCAAGAGACCCAGTACTTC. It codes for CSGGEGEGQETQYF.

This clonotype was seen many times. J is TRBJ2-5 and V is TRBV2; D might be TRBD1 or TRBD2, each matching 5 bases. The V and J ends lost 6 bases and 4 bases respectively, with 21 bases between them. This CDR3 spans 16 amino acids. Germline V gene data show CDR1 as SNHLY and CDR2 as FYNNEI. DNA for the CDR3: TGTGCCAGCAGACACCCCGGGACGACCGAGCGAGAGACCCAGTACTTC. This codes for CASRHPGTTERETQYF.

This clonotype was seen repeatedly, ten times or more. The genes are TRBV20-1 and TRBJ2-5; 10 nucleotides match TRBD2. Germline V gene sequence: CDR1 DFQATT, CDR2 SNEGSKA (reference sequence). This CDR3 has 16 residues. The CDR3 here is CSTSGGSGGYQETQYF. DNA for the CDR3: TGCAGCACTAGTGGTGGTAGCGGGGGGTACCAAGAGACCCAGTACTTC.

Ten or more counts support this clonotype. The gene calls are TRBV12-3 or TRBV12-4 and TRBJ2-7; D gene ambiguous. The ends were cut back, 5 bases at V and 2 bases at J, with 7 bases in the middle. The CDR3 spans 12 residues. CDR3 protein: CASSKGAYEQYF. In nucleotides, the CDR3 is TGTGCCAGCAGTAAAGGAGCCTACGAGCAGTACTTC.

This clonotype showed up many times. This sequence joins TRBV24-1 and TRBJ2-5, with D possibly matching TRBD1 (7 bases). This CDR3 is 16 amino acids long. Germline assignment: CDR1 KGHDR and CDR2 SFDVKD. Trimming shortened V by 4 bases and J by 5 bases, and 19 bases separated the two germline ends. The CDR3 bases are TGTGCCACCAGTGAATCGACAGGGACTGGCGGGGAGACCCAGTACTTC. Amino acids: CATSESTGTGGETQYF.

At least ten counts were recorded for this clonotype. CDR3: CASGFSPYEQYF. The CDR3 bases are TGTGCTAGTGGTTTTTCCCCCTACGAGCAGTACTTC. The chain couples TRBV12-5 to TRBJ2-7; D call uncertain. V was cut by 3 bases and J by 2 bases, with 5 bases left in between. The length of the CDR3 is 12 residues. Germline V lookup: CDR1 LGHNT, CDR2 FRNRAP.

A few counts support this clonotype. This chain uses TRBV19 with TRBJ1-5; no firm D call. Looked up from germline, CDR1 is LNHDA and CDR2 is SQIVND (reference sequence). Trimming took 3 bases from V and 0 from J, leaving 6 bases between them. The CDR3 length is 14 residues. The CDR3 sequence: CASSMWDSNQPQHF. As DNA, the CDR3 is TGTGCCAGTAGTATGTGGGATAGCAATCAGCCCCAGCATTTT.

V and J are TRBV6-1 and TRBJ2-5; D is possibly TRBD2 (6 bases). V lost 6 bases and J 2 bases, leaving 16 bases between the germline ends. Germline CDR1 MNHNS, CDR2 SASEGT. The CDR3 has 15 residues. The CDR3 sequence: CASRDGWTKQETQYF. CDR3 coding DNA: TGTGCCAGCAGGGACGGGTGGACTAAACAAGAGACCCAGTACTTC.

This clonotype was recorded many times. This chain connects TRBV12-3 or TRBV12-4 to TRBJ1-2; 9 nucleotides align to TRBD1. There are 16 residues in the CDR3. Trimming cost V 1 base and J 7 bases; bases outside gene matches: 10. CDR3 region: CASSLVILGQGGGYTF. The CDR3 bases are TGTGCCAGCAGTTTAGTAATTCTGGGACAGGGAGGTGGCTACACCTTC.

This clonotype was seen many times. The chain joins TRBV6-1 to TRBJ1-6; D uncertain. The ends were cut back, 7 bases at V and 10 bases at J, with 14 bases in the middle. Germline V lookup: CDR1 MNHNS, CDR2 SASEGT. The CDR3 extends over 13 amino acids. CDR3 sequence reads: CASTPTVFSPLHF. The CDR3, as DNA: TGTGCCAGCACTCCAACAGTATTCTCACCCCTCCACTTT.